The source of this T cell receptor beta chain is a study of blood T cell repertoires in COVID-19. Study-level information: The analysed material was cDNA or gDNA that came from T cells, B-cell-depleted T cells, or PBMCs.

The CDR3 totals 13 residues. Trimming cost V 6 bases and J 12 bases, with 15 bases left between them. CDR1 is MDHEN, CDR2 SYDVKM, per germline. Authors' analysis steps: Amplification from reference gene primers served as the basis for estimated nucleated cell counts. Some clones are missing from TCRdb's copy, which holds only in-frame ones; the method was immunoSEQ multiplex PCR. V and J calls plus clone size are reproduced from that table; the DNA served to infer D and trimming. Among fewer than 150,000 clones listed, just over 85% were seen once. The chain recombines TRBV28 with TRBJ1-6; tentative D call: TRBD1 (5 bases). The sample comprised peripheral blood. The TCR was taken from a woman aged 45-59 years with active or convalescent COVID-19. As DNA, the CDR3 is TGTGCCAGCAGGTTGGCTGTAGGGGAACCCCTCCACTTT. It encodes CASRLAVGEPLHF.